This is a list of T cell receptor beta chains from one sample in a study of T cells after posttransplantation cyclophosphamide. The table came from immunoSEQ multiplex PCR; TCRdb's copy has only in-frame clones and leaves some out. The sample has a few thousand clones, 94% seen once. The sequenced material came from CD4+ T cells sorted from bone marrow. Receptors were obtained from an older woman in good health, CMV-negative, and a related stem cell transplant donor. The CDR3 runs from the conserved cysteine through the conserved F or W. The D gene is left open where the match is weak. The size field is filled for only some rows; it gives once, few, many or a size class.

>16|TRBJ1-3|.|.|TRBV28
CASSFFIGTTGNTIYF
TGTGCCAGCAGTTTTTTTATTGGGACAACTGGAAACACCATATATTTT
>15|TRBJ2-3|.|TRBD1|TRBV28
CASSLMRTGDGTQYF
TGTGCCAGCAGTTTAATGCGGACAGGAGATGGTACGCAGTATTTT
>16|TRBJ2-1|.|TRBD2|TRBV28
CASSLLAGVSGNEQFF
TGTGCCAGCAGTCTCCTAGCGGGAGTCTCAGGGAATGAGCAGTTCTTC
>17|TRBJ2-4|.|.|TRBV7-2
CASSLEGLVGAKNIQYF
TGTGCCAGCAGCTTAGAGGGGCTAGTTGGAGCCAAAAACATTCAGTACTTC
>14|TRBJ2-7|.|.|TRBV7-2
CASHRGGYPYEQYF
TGTGCCAGCCACAGGGGGGGCTACCCCTACGAGCAGTACTTC
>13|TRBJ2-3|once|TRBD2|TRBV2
CASRLAVTDTQYF
TGTGCCAGCAGACTAGCGGTCACAGATACGCAGTATTTT
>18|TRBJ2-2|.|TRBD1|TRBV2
CASSEMGQGALMGGELFF
TGTGCCAGCAGTGAAATGGGCCAGGGGGCCCTTATGGGCGGGGAGCTGTTTTTT
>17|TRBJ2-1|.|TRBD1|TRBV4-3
CASSQDPGTGTYNEQFF
TGCGCCAGCAGCCAAGACCCCGGGACAGGCACCTACAATGAGCAGTTCTTC
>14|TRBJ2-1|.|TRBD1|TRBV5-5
CASSSGQGYNEQFF
TGTGCCAGCAGCTCGGGACAGGGGTACAATGAGCAGTTCTTC
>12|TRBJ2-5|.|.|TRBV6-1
CASSPILETQYF
TGTGCCAGCAGCCCAATTTTAGAGACCCAGTACTTC
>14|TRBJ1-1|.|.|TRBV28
CASRPGDMNTEAFF
TGTGCCAGCAGGCCCGGGGACATGAACACTGAAGCTTTCTTT
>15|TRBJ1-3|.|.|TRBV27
CASSSHGEVGNTIYF
TGTGCCAGCAGTTCCCATGGAGAAGTTGGAAACACCATATATTTT
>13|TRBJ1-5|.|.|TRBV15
CATRQGSNQPQHF
TGTGCCACCAGACAGGGAAGCAATCAGCCCCAGCATTTT
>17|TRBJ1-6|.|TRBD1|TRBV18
CASSPRDRGTSNSPLHF
TGTGCCAGCTCACCCCGGGACAGGGGTACCAGCAATTCACCCCTCCACTTT
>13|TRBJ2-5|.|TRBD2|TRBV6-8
CASSSGLAGGPNF
TGTGCCAGCAGTTCAGGACTAGCGGGGGGTCCTAACTTC
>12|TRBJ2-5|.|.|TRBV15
CATERVGETQYF
TGTGCCACCGAGCGGGTCGGAGAGACCCAGTACTTC
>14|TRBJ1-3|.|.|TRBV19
CASTMGYSGNTIYF
TGTGCCAGTACGATGGGCTACTCTGGAAACACCATATATTTT
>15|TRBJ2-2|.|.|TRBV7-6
CASSLAGSNTGELFF
TGTGCCAGCAGCTTAGCGGGCTCGAACACCGGGGAGCTGTTTTTT
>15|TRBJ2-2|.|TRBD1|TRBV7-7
CASSSGTANTGELFF
TGTGCCAGCAGCTCCGGGACAGCGAACACCGGGGAGCTGTTTTTT
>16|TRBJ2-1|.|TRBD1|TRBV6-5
CASSSQGTQPYNEQFF
TGTGCCAGCAGTTCACAGGGGACCCAGCCCTACAATGAGCAGTTCTTC
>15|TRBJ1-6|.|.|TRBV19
CASSLGSGTNSPLHF
TGTGCCAGTAGTCTCGGGTCCGGAACTAATTCACCCCTCCACTTT
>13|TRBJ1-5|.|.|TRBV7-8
CASKEGGDQPQHF
TGTGCCAGCAAGGAGGGAGGAGATCAGCCCCAGCATTTT
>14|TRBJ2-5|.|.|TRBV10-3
CAISESGGGGTQYF
TGTGCCATCAGTGAGTCGGGGGGTGGAGGAACCCAGTACTTC
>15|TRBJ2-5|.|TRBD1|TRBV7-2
CASNDRGTIQETQYF
TGTGCCAGCAACGACAGGGGTACGATCCAAGAGACCCAGTACTTC
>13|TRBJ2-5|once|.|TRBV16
CASSQSGSETQYF
TGTGCCAGCAGCCAATCCGGTAGTGAGACCCAGTACTTC
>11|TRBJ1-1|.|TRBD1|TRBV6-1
CASSPGQGAFF
TGTGCCAGCAGCCCAGGACAGGGAGCTTTCTTT
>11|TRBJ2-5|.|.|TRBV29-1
CSVLPQETQYF
TGCAGCGTCCTCCCCCAAGAGACCCAGTACTTC
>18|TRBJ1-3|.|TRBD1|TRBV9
CASSAHSPGQVSGNTIYF
TGTGCCAGCAGCGCGCACTCCCCGGGACAGGTCTCTGGAAACACCATATATTTT
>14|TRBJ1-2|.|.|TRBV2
CASTPREGNYGYTF
TGTGCCAGCACCCCAAGGGAGGGGAACTATGGCTACACCTTC
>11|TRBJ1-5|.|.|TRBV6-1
CASSLNQPQHF
TGTGCCAGCAGCCTAAATCAGCCCCAGCATTTT
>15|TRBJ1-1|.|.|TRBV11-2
CASSLDPVSNTEAFF
TGTGCCAGCAGCTTAGATCCCGTATCCAACACTGAAGCTTTCTTT
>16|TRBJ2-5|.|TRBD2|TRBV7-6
CASSLGLAGGQETQYF
TGTGCCAGCAGCTTAGGGCTAGCGGGAGGGCAAGAGACCCAGTACTTC
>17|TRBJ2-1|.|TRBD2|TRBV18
CASSTGTSGRGNNEQFF
TGTGCCAGCTCAACTGGGACTAGCGGGCGGGGGAACAATGAGCAGTTCTTC
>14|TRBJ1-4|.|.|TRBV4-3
CASSQEWTDEKLFF
TGCGCCAGCAGCCAAGAGTGGACAGATGAAAAACTGTTTTTT
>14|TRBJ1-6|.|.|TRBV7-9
CASSLMDYNSPLHF
TGTGCCAGCAGCTTAATGGACTATAATTCCCCCCTCCACTTT
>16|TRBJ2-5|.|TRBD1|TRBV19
CASSLDRWAFQETQYF
TGTGCCAGTAGTTTGGACAGGTGGGCTTTCCAAGAGACCCAGTACTTC
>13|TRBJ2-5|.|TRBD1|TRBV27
CASSPGQGLTQYF
TGTGCCAGCAGCCCTGGACAGGGGTTGACCCAGTACTTC
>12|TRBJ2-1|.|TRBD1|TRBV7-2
CASRQGNNEQFF
TGTGCCAGCCGACAGGGGAACAATGAGCAGTTCTTC
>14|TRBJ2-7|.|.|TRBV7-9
CASSLARTVSEQYF
TGTGCCAGCAGCTTAGCCCGGACAGTTAGCGAGCAGTACTTC
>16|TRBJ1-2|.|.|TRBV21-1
CASSRDRGPRDYGYTF
TGTGCCAGCAGCAGGGACAGGGGCCCCAGGGACTATGGCTACACCTTC
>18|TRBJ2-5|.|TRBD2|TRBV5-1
CASSLILAGVPAQETQYF
TGCGCCAGCAGCTTGATTCTAGCGGGTGTACCCGCCCAAGAGACCCAGTACTTC
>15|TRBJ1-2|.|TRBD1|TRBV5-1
CASSLALGQSYGYTF
TGCGCCAGCAGCTTGGCCTTGGGACAGAGCTATGGCTACACCTTC
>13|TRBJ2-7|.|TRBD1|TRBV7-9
CASSLDLDREVCF
TGTGCCAGCAGCTTAGACTTAGACAGGGAAGTATGCTTC
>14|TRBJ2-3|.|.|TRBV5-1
CASSVLPNTDTQYF
TGCGCCAGCAGCGTACTACCTAACACAGATACGCAGTATTTT
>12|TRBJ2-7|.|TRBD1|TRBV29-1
CSVSQGQYEQYF
TGCAGCGTTTCACAGGGGCAGTACGAGCAGTACTTC
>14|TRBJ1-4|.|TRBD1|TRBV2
CASWRQGAFEKLFF
TGTGCCAGCTGGAGACAGGGGGCCTTCGAAAAACTGTTTTTT
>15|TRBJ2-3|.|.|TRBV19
CASSIGLTSTDTQYF
TGTGCCAGTAGTATCGGACTTACTAGCACAGATACGCAGTATTTT
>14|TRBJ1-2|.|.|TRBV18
CASSPRPGVYGYTF
TGTGCCAGCTCACCACGCCCGGGGGTCTATGGCTACACCTTC
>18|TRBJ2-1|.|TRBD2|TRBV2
CASRPKSGLAGPYNEQFF
TGTGCCAGCAGACCGAAGAGCGGACTAGCCGGTCCATACAATGAGCAGTTCTTC
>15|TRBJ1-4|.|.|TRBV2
CASSELLARGLELFF
TGTGCCAGCAGTGAACTGCTGGCGCGGGGGCTAGAGCTGTTTTTT
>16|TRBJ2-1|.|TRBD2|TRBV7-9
CASSTRRGGGLGEQFF
TGTGCCAGCAGCACACGTCGGGGGGGAGGTTTGGGTGAGCAGTTCTTC
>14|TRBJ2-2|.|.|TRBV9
CASSAGLRTGELFF
TGTGCCAGCAGCGCGGGACTCCGCACCGGGGAGCTGTTTTTT
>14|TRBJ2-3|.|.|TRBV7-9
CASSRTEGTDTQYF
TGTGCCAGCAGCCGGACAGAGGGAACAGATACGCAGTATTTT
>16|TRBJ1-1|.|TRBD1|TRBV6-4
CASTADPGQGNTEAFF
TGTGCCAGCACCGCAGACCCGGGACAGGGAAACACTGAAGCTTTCTTT
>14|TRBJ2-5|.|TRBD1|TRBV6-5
CASRINRGRETQYF
TGTGCCAGCAGAATCAACAGGGGGCGAGAGACCCAGTACTTC
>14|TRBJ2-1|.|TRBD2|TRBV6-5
CASSYFASGHEQFF
TGTGCCAGCAGTTACTTCGCTAGCGGCCATGAGCAGTTCTTC
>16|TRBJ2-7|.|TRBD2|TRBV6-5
CASSYSTSGGSYEQYF
TGTGCCAGCAGTTACTCGACTAGCGGGGGATCCTACGAGCAGTACTTC
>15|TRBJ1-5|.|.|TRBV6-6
CASLQRDRSRQPQHF
TGTGCCAGCCTCCAACGAGACAGGTCGAGACAGCCCCAGCATTTT